This T cell receptor beta chain originates from a study of glioma-infiltrating T cells (dated by TCRdb to 2016 to 2018). At the level of the whole study: TCR alpha- and beta-chain repertoires were sequenced from glioma tissue, non-neoplastic brain tissue and matched peripheral blood mononuclear cells. Three low-grade glioma patients, roughly 8 primary glioblastoma patients, and three non-glioma patients who contributed non-neoplastic brain tissue made up the paired cohort. Each tissue-infiltrating repertoire was compared with the same patient's peripheral blood repertoire to measure divergence between tissue and blood T-cell populations.

This clonotype occurred a few times. It has no known antigen specificity. A read error is possible here, since a much larger clone lies one base away. The iRepertoire nested amplicon-rescue multiplex PCR (arm-PCR) platform was used to amplify TCR alpha and beta CDR3 regions from RNA. One-step reverse transcription and amplification used roughly 100-400 ng of tissue mRNA or PBMC total RNA as input. Following bead purification, Illumina adapters were added by a secondary multiplex PCR, and libraries between 200 and 400 bp were gel-purified. The libraries contained internal 6-nucleotide barcodes that were used for demultiplexing. The libraries were sequenced on an Illumina MiSeq using 2x220 or 2x250 nucleotide paired-end reads. As for the original processing: FLASH 1.2.11 was used to merge paired reads, and BWA-MEM then aligned the reads to the GRCh37 human genome before TRA and TRB reads were extracted. For V and J assignment, an IMGT-derived reference of cassette sequences and CDR3 motifs that included pseudogenes was used. Three-frame translation of reads was performed, and productive CDR3s were defined as those with a C...FGXG motif and no stop codons. A clonotype was defined as a unique combination of a V-J cassette pair and a CDR3 amino acid sequence. Hamming distance filtering was applied to reads, with thresholds set by the sequence error rate of each sample in mapped regions. TCRdb reprocessing: public reads trimmed at Q25 with fastp, clones called with MiXCR, in-frame beta chains kept. Every distinct CDR3 protein forms one entry, paired with its most common genes and DNA. The V and J calls were determined by TCRdb, not by the authors. The sample includes roughly 120,000 distinct CDR3 sequences, with more than 20% observed a single time. The ten biggest clones cover roughly 15% of the sample.

General findings and caveats noted by the study authors: VJ-independent divergence between tissue and blood was below expectation in non-neoplastic patients but above expectation in all gliomas, especially low-grade gliomas. Group comparisons rested on small numbers: three non-neoplastic, three low-grade glioma and several glioblastoma patients. Only a very small number of CDR3 sequences turned up in both tissue and blood, a result put down to high CDR3 diversity combined with limited sampling.

The germline V gene specifies MNHNS as CDR1 and SASEGT as CDR2. From the cysteine up to the phenylalanine, the CDR3 has a length of 14 residues. The sequence is cut down to CDR3 DNA, 42 bases in frame from base 1. V and J lose 6 bases and 9 bases, and a span of 18 bases separates them. This clonotype was obtained from a human donor with low-grade glioma or glioblastoma, undergoing nonglioma brain surgery, or in good health (not recorded which). Source material: glioma tissue, nonneoplastic brain tissue, or PBMCs (not recorded which). Recombination linked TRBV6-1 to TRBJ2-1; the D gene lacks a confident call. The DNA sequence reads TGTGCCAGCAGGAAGGACGCGACTCTTGGTGAGCAGTTCTTC. This sequence encodes CASRKDATLGEQFF.